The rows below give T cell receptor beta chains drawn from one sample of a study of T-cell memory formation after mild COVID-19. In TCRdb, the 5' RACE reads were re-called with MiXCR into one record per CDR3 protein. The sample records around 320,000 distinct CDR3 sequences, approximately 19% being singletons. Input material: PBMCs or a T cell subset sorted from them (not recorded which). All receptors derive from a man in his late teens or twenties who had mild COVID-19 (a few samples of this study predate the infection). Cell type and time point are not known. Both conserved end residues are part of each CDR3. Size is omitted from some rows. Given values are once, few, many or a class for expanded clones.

CDR3 protein: CASSVDPSGGVTQYF
clone size: few
J gene: TRBJ2-3
V gene: TRBV9

CDR3 protein: CASRPTGGDTGELFF
clone size: .
J gene: TRBJ2-2
V gene: TRBV7-2

CDR3 protein: CASSQAPGGPNEKLFF
clone size: few
J gene: TRBJ1-4
V gene: TRBV4-2

CDR3 protein: CASSRPGGDTQYF
clone size: .
J gene: TRBJ2-3
V gene: TRBV5-5

CDR3 protein: CASSVGLNKNIQYF
clone size: few
J gene: TRBJ2-4
V gene: TRBV9

CDR3 protein: CASSLEATGGETQYF
clone size: few
J gene: TRBJ2-5
V gene: TRBV5-1

CDR3 protein: CSATRGHPGNQPQHF
clone size: .
J gene: TRBJ1-5
V gene: TRBV20-1

CDR3 protein: CASSQDLTGQTSYEQYF
clone size: few
J gene: TRBJ2-7
V gene: TRBV4-3

CDR3 protein: CASRPRGENTGELFF
clone size: many
J gene: TRBJ2-2
V gene: TRBV5-1

CDR3 protein: CASSTGTLNQPQHF
clone size: .
J gene: TRBJ1-5
V gene: TRBV12-3/TRBV12-4

CDR3 protein: CASSVVAYNEQFF
clone size: .
J gene: TRBJ2-1
V gene: TRBV4-3

CDR3 protein: CASSGTASQPQHF
clone size: .
J gene: TRBJ1-5
V gene: TRBV19